Shown below are 13 T cell receptor beta chains from a single sample sequenced in a study of blood T cell repertoires in COVID-19 (dated by TCRdb to the early 2020s). Preparation of the library involved the immunoSEQ multiplex PCR assay. TCRdb retrieved this table from immuneACCESS and kept in-frame rearrangements only. Not all clones are present; in checked studies, unresolved V genes account for under half, and no reason is known for the remainder. This sample has 100,000 or so clones in its table, and roughly 80% of those were observed once. The biggest ten clones account for about 17% of the sample. Sequencing was performed on peripheral blood. These receptors came from a man at least 80 years old with acute or convalescent COVID-19.

By share, this clone counts as medium-sized. This chain joins TRBV5-4 and TRBJ1-1; TRBD1 agrees at 9 bases. This CDR3 is 17 amino acids long. V lost 3 bases and J lost 0; bases outside the gene matches: 9. Germline-derived CDR1 and CDR2 are SGHNT and YYREEE (reference sequence). DNA for the CDR3: TGTGCCAGCAGCTACAGGACAGGGGCCTTTTTGAACACTGAAGCTTTCTTT. Its translation is CASSYRTGAFLNTEAFF.

The chain has TRBV6-5 and TRBJ2-1; TRBD2 agrees at 14 bases. The CDR3 has 13 residues. The V gene end was trimmed by 10 bases and the J gene end by 10 bases; junction bases not matched to a gene: 6. The germline V gene encodes CDR1 MNHEY and CDR2 SVGAGI. CDR3 sequence reads: CAIPGLAGGEQFF. CDR3 DNA: TGTGCCATTCCTGGACTAGCGGGGGGCGAGCAGTTCTTC.

This chain uses TRBV12-3 or TRBV12-4 with TRBJ2-2; 7 bases are a match to TRBD1. Trimming at V came to 6 bases and at J to 5 bases, leaving 3 bases not matched to a gene. This CDR3 contains 13 residues. CDR3 coding DNA: TGTGCCAGCAGACCGGGACAGACCGGGGAGCTGTTTTTT. Translating it yields CASRPGQTGELFF.

The chain joins TRBV11-2 to TRBJ2-1; perhaps TRBD1 as D (5 bases). V lost 2 bases to trimming and J lost 5 bases, with 10 bases between them. CDR3 length: 14 residues. Germline V gene lookup returns CDR1 SGHAT and CDR2 FQNNGV. The CDR3 DNA sequence: TGTGCCAGCAGCTTAAGGGGAAGGAACAATGAGCAGTTCTTC. Protein product: CASSLRGRNNEQFF.

The chain links TRBV6-2 or TRBV6-3 to TRBJ1-2; D is perhaps TRBD1 (5 bases). The CDR3 has 13 amino acids. CDR1 MNHEY and CDR2 SVGEGT come from the germline V gene. Trimming cost V 5 bases and J 7 bases, with 14 bases left between them. CDR3 region: CASSASAGVGYTF. The CDR3, as DNA: TGTGCCAGCAGTGCCTCCGCGGGGGTTGGCTACACCTTC.

V is TRBV20-1 and J is TRBJ2-7; a possible D gene is TRBD2 (6 bases). The V and J ends lost 3 bases and 0 bases respectively, with 15 bases between them. The CDR3 extends over 15 amino acids. CDR1 is DFQATT, CDR2 SNEGSKA, per germline (reference sequence). The CDR3 nucleotides are TGCAGTGCTAGTGGGCAGGAGGGTTCCTCCTACGAGCAGTACTTC. Residues: CSASGQEGSSYEQYF.

V usage is TRBV10-3 and J usage is TRBJ2-7; a weak D match, TRBD2 (7 bases). The germline gives CDR1 ENHRY, CDR2 SYGVKD. The CDR3 sequence is 12 residues long. The CDR3 coding sequence is TGTGCTGTAAGGGAGGGGGCCTACGAGCAGTACTTC. This encodes CAVREGAYEQYF.

The chain uses TRBV28 and TRBJ1-1; no reliable D call. This CDR3 is 14 amino acids long. Trimming shortened V by 2 bases and J by 11 bases, and 18 bases separated the two germline ends. Germline CDR1 and CDR2: MDHEN and SYDVKM. CDR3 sequence: CASSLVEGEEPAFF. CDR3 in DNA: TGTGCCAGCAGTTTAGTCGAGGGAGAGGAACCGGCTTTCTTT.

This chain uses TRBV6-5 with TRBJ2-1; 7 positions agree with TRBD1. V was clipped by 6 bases and J by 9 bases; unmatched bases: 5. The CDR3 spans 12 residues. Germline CDR1 and CDR2: MNHEY and SVGAGI. The CDR3 loop reads CASSFGTAEQFF. In nucleotides, the CDR3 is TGTGCCAGCAGCTTTGGGACAGCTGAGCAGTTCTTC.

V and J are TRBV3-1 (or the pseudogene TRBV3-2) and TRBJ2-7; 13 nucleotides align to TRBD2. This CDR3 has 18 residues. Looked up from germline, CDR1 is LGHDT and CDR2 is YNNKEL (reference sequence). J gave up 4 bases and V 1 base, and 10 bases lay outside the gene matches. As DNA, the CDR3 is TGTGCCAGCAGCCAAGGACGGGAAACTAGCGGGAGGGTATACGAGCAGTACTTC. The encoded protein is CASSQGRETSGRVYEQYF.

CDR3 coding DNA: TGTGCCAGCAGTGACAGGGGATTATTCAATGAGCAGTTCTTC. Protein: CASSDRGLFNEQFF. The J gene is TRBJ2-1, the V gene TRBV2; D possibly corresponds to TRBD1 (6 bases). Germline V gives CDR1 SNHLY, CDR2 FYNNEI. The CDR3 has 14 amino acids. Trimming stripped 3 bases from V and 6 bases from J, with 12 bases between.

CDR3: CASSLVGGASTEAFF. The CDR3 DNA follows: TGTGCCAGCAGCCTCGTGGGGGGGGCGAGCACTGAAGCTTTCTTT. This chain uses TRBV14 with TRBJ1-1; TRBD1 is a possible D gene (6 bases). This CDR3 contains 15 residues. In germline, CDR1 is SGHDN, CDR2 FVKESK. Trimming took 4 bases from V and 4 from J, leaving 16 bases between them.

This chain uses TRBV5-4 with TRBJ2-7; D is perhaps TRBD1 (5 bases). Trimming left V 0 bases short and J 5 bases short, with 15 bases between. The CDR3 sequence is 15 residues long. Germline CDR1 and CDR2: SGHNT and YYREEE (reference sequence). Written as DNA, the CDR3 is TGTGCCAGCAGCTTGGAGGCACAGGTTCGGAACGAGCAGTACTTC. Its protein is CASSLEAQVRNEQYF. The full variable domain, its missing parts supplied by reference TRBV5-4 and TRBJ2-7, is ETGVTQSPTHLIKTRGQQVTLRCSSQSGHNTVSWYQQALGQGPQFIFQYYREEENGRGNFPPRFSGLQFPNYSSELNVNALELDDSALYLCASSLEAQVRNEQYFGPGTRLTVT.